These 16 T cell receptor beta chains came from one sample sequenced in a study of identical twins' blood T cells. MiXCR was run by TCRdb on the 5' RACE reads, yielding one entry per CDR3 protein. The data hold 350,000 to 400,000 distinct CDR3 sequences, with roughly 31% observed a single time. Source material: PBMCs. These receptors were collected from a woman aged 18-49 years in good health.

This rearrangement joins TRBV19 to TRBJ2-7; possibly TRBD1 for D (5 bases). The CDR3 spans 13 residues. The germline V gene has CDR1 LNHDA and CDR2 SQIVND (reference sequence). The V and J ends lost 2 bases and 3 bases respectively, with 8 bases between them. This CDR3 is CASSIRGNYEQYF. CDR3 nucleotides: TGTGCCAGTAGTATAAGGGGAAACTACGAGCAGTACTTC.

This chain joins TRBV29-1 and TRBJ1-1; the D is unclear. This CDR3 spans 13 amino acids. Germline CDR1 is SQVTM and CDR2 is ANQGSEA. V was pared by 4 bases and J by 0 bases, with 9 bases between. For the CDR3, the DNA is TGCAGCGTTGGGACTTATCTGAACACTGAAGCTTTCTTT. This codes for CSVGTYLNTEAFF. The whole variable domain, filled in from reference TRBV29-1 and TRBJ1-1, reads SAVISQKPSRDICQRGTSLTIQCQVDSQVTMMFWYRQQPGQSLTLIATANQGSEATYESGFVIDKFPISRPNLTFSTLTVSNMSPEDSSIYLCSVGTYLNTEAFFGQGTRLTVV.

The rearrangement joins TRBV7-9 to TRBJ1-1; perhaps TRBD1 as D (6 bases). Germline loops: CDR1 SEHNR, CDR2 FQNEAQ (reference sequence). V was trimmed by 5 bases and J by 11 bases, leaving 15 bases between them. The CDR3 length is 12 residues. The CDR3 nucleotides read TGTGCCAGCAGCGCCCGGGACACAACGGCTTTCTTT. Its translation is CASSARDTTAFF.

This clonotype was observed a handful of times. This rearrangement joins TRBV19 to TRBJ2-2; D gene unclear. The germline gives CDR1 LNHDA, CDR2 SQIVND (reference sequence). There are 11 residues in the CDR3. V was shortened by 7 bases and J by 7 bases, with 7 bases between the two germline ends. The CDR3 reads CASKNHGELFF. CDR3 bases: TGTGCCAGTAAGAATCACGGGGAGCTGTTTTTT.

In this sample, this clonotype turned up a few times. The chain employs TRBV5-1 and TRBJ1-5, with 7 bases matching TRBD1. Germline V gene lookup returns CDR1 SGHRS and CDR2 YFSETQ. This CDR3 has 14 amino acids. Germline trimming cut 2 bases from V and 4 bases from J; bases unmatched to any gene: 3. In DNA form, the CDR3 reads TGCGCCAGCAGCTTTGGGACAGCAAATCAGCCCCAGCATTTT. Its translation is CASSFGTANQPQHF.

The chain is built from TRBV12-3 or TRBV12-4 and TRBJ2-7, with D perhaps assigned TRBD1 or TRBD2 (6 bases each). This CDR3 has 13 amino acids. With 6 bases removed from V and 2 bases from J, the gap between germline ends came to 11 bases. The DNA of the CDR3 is TGTGCCAGCAGACGGGGGCTTGCCTACGAGCAGTACTTC. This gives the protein CASRRGLAYEQYF.

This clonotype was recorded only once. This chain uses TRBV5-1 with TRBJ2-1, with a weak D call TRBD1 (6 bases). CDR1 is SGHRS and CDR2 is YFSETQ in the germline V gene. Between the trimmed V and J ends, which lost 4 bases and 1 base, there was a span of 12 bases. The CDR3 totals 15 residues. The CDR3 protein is CASSQGDRSYNEQFF. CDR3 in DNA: TGCGCCAGCAGCCAGGGAGACAGGTCCTACAATGAGCAGTTCTTC.

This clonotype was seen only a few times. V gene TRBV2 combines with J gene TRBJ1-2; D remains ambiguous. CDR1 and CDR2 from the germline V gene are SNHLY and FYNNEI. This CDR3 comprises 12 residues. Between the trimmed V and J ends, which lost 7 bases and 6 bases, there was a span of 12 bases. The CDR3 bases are TGTGCCAGCAACGTCTGGTTGGATGGCTACACCTTC. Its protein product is CASNVWLDGYTF.

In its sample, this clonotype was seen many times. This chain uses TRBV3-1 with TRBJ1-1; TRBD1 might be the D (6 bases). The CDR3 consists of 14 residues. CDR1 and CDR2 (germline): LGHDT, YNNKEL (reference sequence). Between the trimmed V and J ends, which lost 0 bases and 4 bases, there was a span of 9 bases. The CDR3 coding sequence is TGTGCCAGCAGCCAAGATGTCAGGGGCACTGAAGCTTTCTTT. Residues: CASSQDVRGTEAFF.

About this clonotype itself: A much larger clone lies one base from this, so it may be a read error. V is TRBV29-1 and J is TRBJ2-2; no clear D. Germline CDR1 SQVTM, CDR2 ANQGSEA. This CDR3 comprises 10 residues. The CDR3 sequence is CRAFTGELFF. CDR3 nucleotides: TGCAGGGCCTTCACCGGGGAGCTGTTTTTT.

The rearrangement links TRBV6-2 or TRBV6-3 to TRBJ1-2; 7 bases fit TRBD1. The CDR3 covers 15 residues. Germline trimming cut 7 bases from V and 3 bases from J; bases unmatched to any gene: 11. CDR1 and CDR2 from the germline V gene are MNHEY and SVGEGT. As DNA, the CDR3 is TGTGCCAGCACCTCTCGGACAGGAGCCTACTATGGCTACACCTTC. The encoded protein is CASTSRTGAYYGYTF.

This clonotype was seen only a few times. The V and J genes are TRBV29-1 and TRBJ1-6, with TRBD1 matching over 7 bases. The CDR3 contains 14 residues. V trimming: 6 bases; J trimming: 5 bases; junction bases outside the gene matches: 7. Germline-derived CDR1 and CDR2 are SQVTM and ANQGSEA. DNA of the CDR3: TGCAGCGTCCGTACCGGGACAGATAATTCACCCCTCCACTTT. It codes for CSVRTGTDNSPLHF.

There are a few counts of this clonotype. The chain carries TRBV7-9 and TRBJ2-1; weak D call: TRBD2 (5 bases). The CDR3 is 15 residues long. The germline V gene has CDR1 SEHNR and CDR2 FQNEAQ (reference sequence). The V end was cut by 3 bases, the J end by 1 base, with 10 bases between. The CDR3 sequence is CASSFLAPSYNEQFF. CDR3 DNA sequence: TGTGCCAGCAGCTTTTTAGCGCCTTCCTACAATGAGCAGTTCTTC.

This chain's CDR3 is CSARDLIGGGFNSPLHF. CDR3 DNA: TGCAGTGCTAGAGATCTCATAGGAGGTGGGTTTAATTCACCCCTCCACTTT. The chain carries TRBV20-1 and TRBJ1-6; D call uncertain. V lost 0 bases to trimming and J lost 6 bases, with 18 bases between them. Per germline, CDR1 DFQATT and CDR2 SNEGSKA (reference sequence). The CDR3 sequence is 17 residues long.

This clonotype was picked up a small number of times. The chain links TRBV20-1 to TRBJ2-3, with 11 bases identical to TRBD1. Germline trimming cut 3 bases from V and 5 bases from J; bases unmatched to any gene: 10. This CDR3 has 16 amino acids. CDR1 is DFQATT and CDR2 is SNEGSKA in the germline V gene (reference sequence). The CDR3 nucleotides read TGCAGTGCTAGGATTTGGGGACAGGGGGTGGAAGATACGCAGTATTTT. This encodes CSARIWGQGVEDTQYF.

The CDR3 sequence is CASSLEANSPLHF. The CDR3 DNA reads TGTGCCAGCAGTTTAGAAGCCAATTCACCCCTCCACTTT. The chain links TRBV12-3 or TRBV12-4 to TRBJ1-6; no reliable D call. V was clipped by 1 base and J by 7 bases, with 5 bases between them. The CDR3 runs 13 residues.